This is a list of T cell receptor beta chains from one sample in a study of cytotoxic CD8 clonotypes in ibrutinib-treated CLL. Produced via immunoSEQ multiplex PCR; TCRdb's table is partial and in-frame only. Of some 350,000 clones in the sample, 60% to 80% are singletons; the top ten hold around 6.6%. Sequencing used PBMCs, obtained after 36 months of ibrutinib treatment. Receptor source: a human donor with chronic lymphocytic leukemia. Both conserved end residues are part of each CDR3. Each record gives: J gene, V gene, CDR3 protein.

J gene: TRBJ2-2
V gene: TRBV27
CDR3 protein: CASSPYDRATGELFF

J gene: TRBJ2-7
V gene: TRBV7-8
CDR3 protein: CASSLDGGSYEQYF

J gene: TRBJ2-7
V gene: TRBV28
CDR3 protein: CASSFPAGPGNYEQYF

J gene: TRBJ2-1
V gene: TRBV29-1
CDR3 protein: CSVGTGGPYNEQFF

J gene: TRBJ1-1
V gene: TRBV19
CDR3 protein: CASSTNPGRKNTEAFF

J gene: TRBJ2-7
V gene: TRBV7-2
CDR3 protein: CASSPSWQLNYEQYF

J gene: TRBJ2-7
V gene: TRBV27
CDR3 protein: CASSLSPVHEQYF

J gene: TRBJ1-5
V gene: TRBV4-3
CDR3 protein: CASSQDSWRSNQPQHF

J gene: TRBJ1-1
V gene: TRBV7-6
CDR3 protein: CASSLGRETEAFF

J gene: TRBJ2-7
V gene: TRBV19
CDR3 protein: CASSISGGGREQYF

J gene: TRBJ2-1
V gene: TRBV28
CDR3 protein: CASSTPSLAGIGNEQFF

J gene: TRBJ1-2
V gene: TRBV7-2
CDR3 protein: CASSLGGDYGYTF

J gene: TRBJ2-3
V gene: TRBV11-2
CDR3 protein: CASSLAGRVFTDTQYF

J gene: TRBJ1-2
V gene: TRBV4-1
CDR3 protein: CASSQGRQGFYGYTF

J gene: TRBJ1-5
V gene: TRBV29-1
CDR3 protein: CSVAGQGAGQPQHF

J gene: TRBJ2-3
V gene: TRBV4-2
CDR3 protein: CASWGVGTDTQYF

J gene: TRBJ2-7
V gene: TRBV11-2
CDR3 protein: CASSLRTGYEQYF

J gene: TRBJ2-5
V gene: TRBV7-9
CDR3 protein: CASSLRLGETQYF

J gene: TRBJ2-3
V gene: TRBV7-6
CDR3 protein: CASSLKYRGTDTQYF

J gene: TRBJ1-5
V gene: TRBV15
CDR3 protein: CATSPDRSNQPQHF

J gene: TRBJ1-5
V gene: TRBV19
CDR3 protein: CASSEDSREGNQPQHF

J gene: TRBJ2-3
V gene: TRBV6-5
CDR3 protein: CASTRAGGGTDTQYF

J gene: TRBJ1-2
V gene: TRBV15
CDR3 protein: CATSRAQGQGADSRGYTF

J gene: TRBJ1-5
V gene: TRBV7-3
CDR3 protein: CASSLDRDQPQHF

J gene: TRBJ1-3
V gene: TRBV6-5
CDR3 protein: CASWRARSANTIYF

J gene: TRBJ2-2
V gene: TRBV27
CDR3 protein: CASSPTSGRGSTGELFF

J gene: TRBJ2-7
V gene: TRBV6-5
CDR3 protein: CASSWSSSYEQYF

J gene: TRBJ2-3
V gene: TRBV9
CDR3 protein: CASSPQPGADTQYF

J gene: TRBJ2-1
V gene: TRBV6-5
CDR3 protein: CASSYSTGGNEQFF

J gene: TRBJ1-5
V gene: TRBV5-4
CDR3 protein: CASSRTGGGSSGQPQHF

J gene: TRBJ1-2
V gene: TRBV2
CDR3 protein: CASSFGRYGYTF

J gene: TRBJ2-7
V gene: TRBV4-1
CDR3 protein: CASSPSPGLVGLEQYF

J gene: TRBJ2-1
V gene: TRBV9
CDR3 protein: CASSVGGGSYNEQFF